This T cell receptor (beta chain) was sequenced in a study of early T cells in non-severe SARS-CoV-2 infection. Individual cDNA molecules carried attached unique molecular identifiers. TCRdb analysed the 5' RACE reads with MiXCR anew, one entry per CDR3 protein. This sample carries fewer than 60,000 distinct CDR3 sequences, approximately 10% of them seen once, and the ten largest clones take 4.2%. Germline CDR1 SGHKS, CDR2 YYEKEE (reference sequence). The V end was cut by 4 bases, the J end by 4 bases, with 14 bases between. The CDR3 sequence is 14 residues long. V and J are TRBV5-5 and TRBJ1-2; D is unresolved. The sequence came from an adult who was a healthcare worker with PCR-confirmed SARS-CoV-2 infection or an uninfected control (not recorded which). The sample comprised whole blood. The CDR3 DNA sequence: TGTGCCAGCAGCCCGGCCCCAGACCTCTATGGCTACACCTTC. Translation gives CASSPAPDLYGYTF.